This TCR beta chain emerged from a study of blood T cell repertoires in COVID-19. The overall study: Samples of COVID-19 (acute and convalescent) were obtained from the United States, Italy and Spain. T cells, B-cell-depleted T cells, or PBMCs supplied cDNA or gDNA.

This clone was recorded only once. Authors' methods: Estimates of nucleated cell counts were drawn from the amplification of reference gene primers. Assay used: immunoSEQ multiplex PCR; TCRdb lists only in-frame clones, some missing. V and J calls plus clone size are reproduced from that table; the DNA served to infer D and trimming. The table lists some 160,000 clones, 83% of them singletons. CDR3 length: 17 amino acids. V was pared by 0 bases and J by 7 bases, with 16 bases between. Germline values: CDR1 MNHEY, CDR2 SMNVEV (reference sequence). Sample: peripheral blood. This clonotype was sampled from a woman of 80 years or more with acute or convalescent COVID-19. V is TRBV27 and J is TRBJ1-6; D possibly corresponds to TRBD1 (6 bases). The CDR3 sequence: CASSLSGRGQTNSPLHF. The CDR3 DNA reads TGTGCCAGCAGTTTATCTGGCAGGGGTCAGACCAATTCACCCCTCCACTTT.